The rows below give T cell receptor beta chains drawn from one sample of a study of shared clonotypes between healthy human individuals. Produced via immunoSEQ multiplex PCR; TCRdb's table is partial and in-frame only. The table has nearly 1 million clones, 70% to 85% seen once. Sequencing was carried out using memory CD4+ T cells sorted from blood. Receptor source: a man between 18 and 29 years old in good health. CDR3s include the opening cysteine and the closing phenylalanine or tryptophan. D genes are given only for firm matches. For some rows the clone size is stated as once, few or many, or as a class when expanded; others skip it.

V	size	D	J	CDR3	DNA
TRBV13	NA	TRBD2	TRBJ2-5	CASSLTSGGATQYF	TGTGCCAGCAGCTTAACTAGCGGGGGGGCGACCCAGTACTTC
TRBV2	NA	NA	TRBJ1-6	CASSGENSPLHF	TGTGCCAGCAGTGGGGAGAATTCACCCCTCCACTTT
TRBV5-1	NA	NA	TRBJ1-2	CASSLNGVDYGYTF	TGCGCCAGCAGCTTGAACGGGGTTGACTATGGCTACACCTTC
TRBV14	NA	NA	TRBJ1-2	CASSQDRGWGADGYTF	TGTGCCAGCAGCCAAGATCGAGGCTGGGGGGCAGACGGCTACACCTTC
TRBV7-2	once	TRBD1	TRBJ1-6	CASSSGYRGRGSPLHF	TGTGCCAGCAGCTCTGGGTACAGGGGGCGAGGTTCACCCCTCCACTTT
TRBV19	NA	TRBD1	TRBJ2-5	CASSSDRGFQETQYF	TGTGCCAGTAGTTCGGACAGGGGATTCCAAGAGACCCAGTACTTC
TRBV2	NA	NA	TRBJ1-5	CASSVAGQNQPQHF	TGTGCCAGCAGTGTGGCAGGGCAAAATCAGCCCCAGCATTTT
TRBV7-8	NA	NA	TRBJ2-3	CASSSRLTDTQYF	TGTGCCAGCAGCTCCCGACTTACAGATACGCAGTATTTT
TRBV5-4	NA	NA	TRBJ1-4	CASSLGADRDEKLFF	TGTGCCAGCAGCTTGGGAGCCGATCGGGATGAAAAACTGTTTTTT
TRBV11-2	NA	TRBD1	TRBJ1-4	CASSPLTGTQTNEKLFF	TGTGCCAGCAGCCCCCTGACAGGGACACAGACTAATGAAAAACTGTTTTTT
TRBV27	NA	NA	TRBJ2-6	CASSAAWGANVLTF	TGTGCCAGCAGTGCCGCCTGGGGGGCCAACGTCCTGACTTTC
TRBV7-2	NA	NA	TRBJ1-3	CASSFASGAPDF	NA
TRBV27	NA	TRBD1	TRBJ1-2	CASSVQGNGYGYTF	TGTGCCAGCAGTGTACAGGGGAATGGCTATGGCTACACCTTC
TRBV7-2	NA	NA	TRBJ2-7	CASSPGDGPYEQYF	TGTGCCAGCAGCCCTGGGGACGGGCCCTACGAGCAGTACTTC
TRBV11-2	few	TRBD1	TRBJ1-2	CASSRRTTGEGYGYTF	TGTGCCAGCAGCCGAAGAACGACAGGGGAAGGTTATGGCTACACCTTC
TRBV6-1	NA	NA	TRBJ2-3	CASSKGTAGPDTQYF	TGTGCCAGCAGTAAAGGGACGGCGGGGCCAGATACGCAGTATTTT